The source of this T cell receptor beta chain is a study of T cell responses to AZD1222 COVID-19 vaccine. Data came from immunoSEQ multiplex PCR; TCRdb stores just in-frame clones and leaves some out. The sample includes 90,000 to 110,000 clones, around nine tenths of them seen just once. A note on this clone: What it recognizes is unknown.

CDR1 is SGHRS and CDR2 is YFSETQ in the germline V gene. The V end lost 5 bases, the J end lost 7 bases, and 15 bases lay between the germline ends. CDR3 length equals 13 residues. Whole-study findings and limits: Clonal diversity was possibly underestimated, and the donors were mostly white British, with more females. Repertoire samples came only from after the peak T cell response.

The clonotype comes from an adult in good health. J is TRBJ1-2 and V is TRBV5-1; no clear D. Sequenced here: peripheral blood, sampled on day 0 of AZD1222 vaccination. The CDR3 region has the DNA TGCGCCAGCAGAAGGCAGGAACAAACTGGCTACACCTTC. Its translation: CASRRQEQTGYTF.